This entry describes one TCR beta chain. The target antigen is unknown. Sequencing was performed with immunoSEQ multiplex PCR; in TCRdb, only in-frame clones are kept and a portion is missing. Altogether 110,000 to 150,000 clones are present, 94% being singletons, with the ten largest covering about 2%. The record originates from a study of cytomegalovirus exposure and HLA in healthy donors. General study results and limits: It was confirmed in vitro that a few of the CMV-associated chains were specific for CMV antigens. There were some public TCRs occurring in many donors, but most TCR sequences were rare. Altogether, some 170 TCR beta chains were recorded as cytomegalovirus-associated.

The validation cohort, a group of 130 or so subjects, included the donors and was separate from the roughly 600-subject first cohort. The length of the CDR3 is 15 residues. V was pared by 7 bases and J by 5 bases, with 19 bases between. Germline CDR1 ENHRY, CDR2 SYGVKD. The V gene is TRBV10-3, the J gene TRBJ2-3, with D tentatively TRBD2 (5 bases). Sequenced input: PBMCs. This TCR came from a man aged 18 to 30 in good health and CMV-seropositive. The CDR3 bases are TGTGCCATCAACAAAGACCTAAGTGAGGGAGATACGCAGTATTTT. It encodes CAINKDLSEGDTQYF.